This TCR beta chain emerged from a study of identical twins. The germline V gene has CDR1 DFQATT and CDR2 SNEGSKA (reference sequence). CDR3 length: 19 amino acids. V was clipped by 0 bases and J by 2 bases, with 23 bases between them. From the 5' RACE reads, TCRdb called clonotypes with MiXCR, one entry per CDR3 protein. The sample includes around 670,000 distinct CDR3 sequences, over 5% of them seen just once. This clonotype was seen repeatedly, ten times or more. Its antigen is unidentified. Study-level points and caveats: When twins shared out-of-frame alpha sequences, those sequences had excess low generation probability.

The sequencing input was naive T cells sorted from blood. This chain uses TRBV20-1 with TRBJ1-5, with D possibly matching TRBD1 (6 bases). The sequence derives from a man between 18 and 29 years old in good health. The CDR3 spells CSARDADRKGWSGNQPQHF. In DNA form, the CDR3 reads TGCAGTGCTAGAGATGCGGACAGAAAAGGGTGGAGCGGCAATCAGCCCCAGCATTTT.